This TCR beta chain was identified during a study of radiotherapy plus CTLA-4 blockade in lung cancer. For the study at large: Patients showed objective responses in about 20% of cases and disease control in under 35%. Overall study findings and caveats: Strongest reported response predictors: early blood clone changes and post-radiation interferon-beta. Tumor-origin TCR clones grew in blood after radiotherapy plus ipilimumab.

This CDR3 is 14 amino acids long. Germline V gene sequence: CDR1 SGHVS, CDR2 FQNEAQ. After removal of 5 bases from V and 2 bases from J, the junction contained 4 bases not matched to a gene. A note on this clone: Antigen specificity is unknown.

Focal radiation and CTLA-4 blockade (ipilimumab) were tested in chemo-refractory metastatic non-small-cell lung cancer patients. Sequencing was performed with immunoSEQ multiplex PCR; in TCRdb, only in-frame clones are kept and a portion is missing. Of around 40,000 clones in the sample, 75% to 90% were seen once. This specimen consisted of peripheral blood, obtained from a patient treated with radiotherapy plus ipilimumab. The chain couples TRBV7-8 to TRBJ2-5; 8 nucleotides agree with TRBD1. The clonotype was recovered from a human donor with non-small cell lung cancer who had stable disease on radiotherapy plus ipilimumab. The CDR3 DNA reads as TGTGCCAGCAGCCGGCGGGACAGGCAAGAGACCCAGTACTTC. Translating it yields CASSRRDRQETQYF.